This entry features one TCR beta chain sequence. With 2 bases clipped from V and 1 base from J, the junction kept 0 bases outside the gene matches. This CDR3 is 13 amino acids long. The data are from a study of blood T cell repertoires in COVID-19. For the study at large: Collection of acute and convalescent COVID-19 samples took place in the United States, Italy and Spain. From T cells, B-cell-depleted T cells, or PBMCs came the material, which was cDNA or gDNA.

Authors' analysis steps: Reference gene primer amplification gave nucleated cell count estimates. This table comes from immunoSEQ multiplex PCR, and its TCRdb copy is limited to in-frame clones, with some not included. V and J calls and clone size follow that table, whereas D and trimming were derived from the DNA. The sample includes some 30,000 clones, about 90% of them seen just once. The sequencing sample was made of peripheral blood. This receptor was obtained from a man aged 50 to 60 with active or convalescent COVID-19. The chain combines TRBV5-3 with TRBJ2-7; 7 bases align to TRBD2. TRBV5-3 counts as an open reading frame of uncertain function. CDR3 nucleotides: TGTGCCAGAAGCTTCGGGGGGTCCTACGAGCAGTACTTC. Translation gives CARSFGGSYEQYF.